This T cell receptor (beta chain) originates from a study of T cell responses to AZD1222 COVID-19 vaccine. Repertoires were generated with immunoSEQ multiplex PCR, while TCRdb's copy carries only in-frame clones and drops some. Among some 130,000 clones listed, roughly 93% were seen once. The CDR3 runs to 13 residues. Germline values: CDR1 SGHAT, CDR2 FQNNGV. V lost 3 bases and J 2 bases, leaving 8 bases between the germline ends. V is TRBV11-2 and J is TRBJ2-7; D uncertain. This clonotype originated in an adult who received the AZD1222 COVID-19 vaccine. Sample: peripheral blood, taken 28 days after the second AZD1222 dose. The chain's CDR3 is CASSFPEAYEQYF. The CDR3 region has the DNA TGTGCCAGCAGCTTCCCAGAGGCCTACGAGCAGTACTTC.